This T cell receptor (beta chain) was documented in a study of T-cell reconstitution after alpha-beta-depleted transplantation in children. Unique molecular identifiers were incorporated during preparation of the TCRbeta library. TCRdb processed the PCR reads anew with MiXCR; each CDR3 protein has one entry. The data hold some 550,000 distinct CDR3 sequences, with 20% to 25% observed a single time. This clonotype has only one observation. The receptor was isolated from a boy in the first two years of life who had a stem cell transplant for acute myeloid leukemia, so the T cells may come from the graft donor. The sample consisted of PBMCs, mostly from graft donor cells, taken 360 days after TCRalphabeta/CD19-depleted stem cell transplant.

CDR3 coding DNA: TGTGCCAGCAAGGGGACATCGAACACTGAAGCTTTCTTT. Its protein is CASKGTSNTEAFF. V gene TRBV27 combines with J gene TRBJ1-1, with D maybe TRBD1 (6 bases). Looked up from germline, CDR1 is MNHEY and CDR2 is SMNVEV (reference sequence). Trimming pared 7 bases from V and 1 base from J, leaving 10 bases between. The CDR3 totals 13 residues.